The 31 T cell receptor beta chains below all came from one sample that was sequenced in a study of CD8+ T cells in alopecia areata. Isolated RNA was reverse transcribed into cDNA used as the sequencing template. Sequenced by immunoSEQ multiplex PCR; TCRdb stores in-frame clones only, minus some. The sample holds more than 95,000 clones; roughly two fifths are singletons and the top ten take approximately 3.3%. The specimen was CD4+ T cells sorted from blood. These receptors came from a human donor with alopecia areata.

This rearrangement joins TRBV7-9 to TRBJ2-5; D uncertain. The J call may be in error: the DNA end matches TRBJ2-7 better. The germline CDR1 and CDR2 sequences are SEHNR and FQNEAQ (reference sequence). CDR3 length: 15 amino acids. CDR3: CASTEIGRSSYEQYF. The CDR3 bases are TGTGCCAGCACCGAGATAGGGCGGAGCTCCTACGAGCAGTACTTC.

This chain uses TRBV6-6 with TRBJ2-1; perhaps D is TRBD1 or TRBD2 (5 bases each). This CDR3 region has 13 residues. V shed 10 bases and J shed 0 bases, with 10 bases lying between them. In germline, CDR1 is MNHNY, CDR2 SVGAGI (reference sequence). The CDR3 is CATFGGSYNEQFF. The CDR3 DNA is TGTGCCACTTTTGGGGGCTCCTACAATGAGCAGTTCTTC.

In this sample, this clone turned up a few times. The chain uses TRBV6-6 and TRBJ1-6; D perhaps matches TRBD1 (5 bases). Germline CDR1 and CDR2: MNHNY and SVGAGI (reference sequence). This CDR3 has 12 amino acids. V lost 6 bases, J lost 10 bases, and 10 bases lay in between. CDR3: CASSGGGSPLHF. In DNA, the CDR3 is TGTGCCAGCAGCGGCGGGGGATCACCCCTCCACTTT.

This clone has more than one count but fewer than ten. The chain has TRBV29-1 and TRBJ2-2; unclear D gene. The CDR3 totals 14 residues. V lost 7 bases and J 3 bases, leaving 15 bases between the germline ends. Germline V CDR1 and CDR2: SQVTM, ANQGSEA. CDR3 loop: CSARLAQDTGELFF. CDR3 DNA: TGCAGCGCGCGCCTGGCTCAGGACACCGGGGAGCTGTTTTTT.

The chain has TRBV2 and TRBJ2-2; tentatively, D is TRBD1 (6 bases). CDR3 length: 15 amino acids. Germline V lookup: CDR1 SNHLY, CDR2 FYNNEI. V lost 6 bases, J lost 0 bases, and 11 bases lay in between. The CDR3 nucleotides read TGTGCCAGCAGATCAGGGGACGCGAACACCGGGGAGCTGTTTTTT. It specifies CASRSGDANTGELFF. The full variable domain, its missing parts supplied by reference TRBV2 and TRBJ2-2, is EPEVTQTPSHQVTQMGQEVILRCVPISNHLYFYWYRQILGQKVEFLVSFYNNEISEKSEIFDDQFSVERPDGSNFTLKIRSTKLEDSAMYFCASRSGDANTGELFFGEGSRLTVL.

The chain combines TRBV6-6 with TRBJ2-3, with a tentative D call TRBD2 (7 bases). Trimming left V 10 bases short and J 8 bases short, with 22 bases between. The CDR3 is 14 residues long. CDR1 MNHNY and CDR2 SVGAGI come from the germline V gene (reference sequence). The CDR3: CATMVSGGAGTQYF. The CDR3 DNA follows: TGTGCCACCATGGTTAGTGGGGGGGCCGGTACGCAGTATTTT.

This clone was seen a handful of times. The chain couples TRBV2 to TRBJ2-2; D uncertain. Between the trimmed V and J ends, which lost 5 bases and 3 bases, there was a span of 1 base. The CDR3 is 11 amino acids. Per the germline V gene, CDR1 is SNHLY and CDR2 is FYNNEI. Written as DNA, the CDR3 is TGTGCCAGCAGTTACACCGGGGAGCTGTTTTTT. It codes for CASSYTGELFF.

The CDR3 region is CASTLSGRARYEQYF. The CDR3 DNA sequence: TGTGCCAGCACCCTTAGCGGGAGGGCCAGGTACGAGCAGTACTTC. The genes are TRBV28 and TRBJ2-7; 11 bases agree with TRBD2. J lost 4 bases, V lost 7 bases, and 9 bases had no gene match. Germline V gene lookup returns CDR1 MDHEN and CDR2 SYDVKM. CDR3 length: 15 amino acids.

This clone was seen more than once but under ten times. The chain employs TRBV29-1 and TRBJ2-3, with 10 bases matching TRBD1. The CDR3 runs to 14 residues. V lost 4 bases to trimming and J lost 2 bases; unmatched junction nucleotides: 3. Germline CDR1 and CDR2: SQVTM and ANQGSEA. As DNA, the CDR3 is TGCAGCGTTGGGGACAGGGGTCCCACAGATACGCAGTATTTT. Its translation is CSVGDRGPTDTQYF.

The chain uses TRBV7-2 and TRBJ2-1; a possible D gene is TRBD2 (5 bases). Trimming stripped 1 base from V and 10 bases from J, with 17 bases between. CDR1 is SGHTA, CDR2 FQGNSA, per germline. CDR3 length: 15 amino acids. CDR3 sequence (DNA): TGTGCCAGCAGCTTAGTTACTAATAGGGAGATCGAGCAGTTCTTC. Translated, it gives CASSLVTNREIEQFF.

The rearrangement uses TRBV11-2 and TRBJ2-1; 11 nucleotides match TRBD2. The trim removed 2 bases at V and 7 bases at J, leaving 4 bases unmatched. This CDR3 comprises 15 residues. CDR1 SGHAT and CDR2 FQNNGV come from the germline V gene. CDR3 residues: CASSLRLAGTNEQFF. The CDR3 DNA reads as TGTGCCAGCAGCTTAAGACTAGCGGGGACTAATGAGCAGTTCTTC.

The chain combines TRBV2 with TRBJ1-5; 7 bases align to TRBD1. CDR3 length: 15 residues. The germline gives CDR1 SNHLY, CDR2 FYNNEI. V gave up 5 bases and J gave up 1 base; unmatched junction bases: 5. The CDR3 is CASSFRTGSNQPQHF. In nucleotides, the CDR3 is TGTGCCAGCAGTTTCCGGACAGGCAGCAATCAGCCCCAGCATTTT.

This chain connects TRBV30 to TRBJ2-3, with D unresolved. The CDR3 has 13 amino acids. V was trimmed by 0 bases and J by 4 bases, leaving 8 bases between them. Germline CDR1 GTSNPN, CDR2 SVGIG (reference sequence). The CDR3, as DNA: TGTGCCTGGAGTGTTTACGAGGCAGATACGCAGTATTTT. Its translation is CAWSVYEADTQYF.

The chain recombines TRBV30 with TRBJ1-1; TRBD1 is a possible D gene (5 bases). Germline V CDR1 and CDR2: GTSNPN, SVGIG (reference sequence). V was pared by 4 bases and J by 5 bases, with 14 bases between. This CDR3 region has 13 residues. The CDR3 spells CAWNRGGGTEAFF. The CDR3 DNA reads TGTGCCTGGAATAGGGGCGGAGGTACTGAAGCTTTCTTT.

The chain recombines TRBV6-6 with TRBJ2-3; TRBD2 aligns across 8 bases. The CDR3 covers 15 residues. V lost 5 bases to trimming and J lost 5 bases; unmatched junction nucleotides: 9. Germline V gives CDR1 MNHNY, CDR2 SVGAGI (reference sequence). CDR3 loop: CASSAPGGPGDTQYF. In nucleotides, the CDR3 is TGTGCCAGCAGTGCCCCGGGGGGGCCGGGAGATACGCAGTATTTT.

The V and J genes are TRBV5-1 and TRBJ1-5, with D possibly TRBD1 on 6 matching bases. CDR3 size: 15 residues. Trimming pared 6 bases from V and 0 bases from J, leaving 13 bases between. From germline, CDR1 is SGHRS and CDR2 YFSETQ. The CDR3 sequence is CASTLKDSSNQPQHF. CDR3 sequence (DNA): TGCGCCAGCACCCTTAAGGACAGTAGCAATCAGCCCCAGCATTTT.

V is TRBV29-1 and J is TRBJ1-1, with D possibly being TRBD1 (5 bases). Germline CDR1 and CDR2: SQVTM and ANQGSEA. Trimming left V 3 bases short and J 5 bases short, with 13 bases between. CDR3 length: 13 residues. CDR3 sequence reads: CSVDGAVRTEAFF. As DNA, the CDR3 is TGCAGCGTTGATGGGGCCGTCAGGACTGAAGCTTTCTTT.

There are a few counts of this clone. The chain uses TRBV29-1 and TRBJ1-3; unclear D gene. The CDR3 is 12 residues long. Trimming took off 4 bases at V and 1 base at J, with 5 bases between the two ends. Germline V lookup: CDR1 SQVTM, CDR2 ANQGSEA. CDR3 bases: TGCAGCGTTGTCCAGTCTGGAAACACCATATATTTT. Translated: CSVVQSGNTIYF.

Note on this clone: Within the sample, other DNA sequences also encode this same CDR3. The rearrangement links TRBV9 to TRBJ2-1; D unresolved. Germline V gene sequence: CDR1 SGDLS, CDR2 YYNGEE. V was pared by 0 bases and J by 8 bases, with 6 bases between. The CDR3 runs to 12 residues. The chain's CDR3 is CASSVALDEQFF. The CDR3 nucleotides read TGTGCCAGCAGCGTAGCATTAGATGAGCAGTTCTTC.

CDR3 in DNA: TGCAGCGTTCGGGTGACTAGCGGGAACACCGGGGAGCTGTTTTTT. This sequence encodes CSVRVTSGNTGELFF. V usage is TRBV29-1 and J usage is TRBJ2-2; TRBD2 matches at 9 bases. The germline gives CDR1 SQVTM, CDR2 ANQGSEA. V lost 5 bases, J lost 1 base, and 5 bases stayed unmatched. The CDR3 runs to 15 residues.

This clone appeared a few times. The gene calls are TRBV13 and TRBJ2-7; no reliable D call. Germline V gives CDR1 PRHDT, CDR2 FYEKMQ (reference sequence). With 5 bases removed from V and 7 bases from J, the gap between germline ends came to 9 bases. The length of the CDR3 is 11 residues. The CDR3: CASSRGPEQYF. The CDR3 DNA reads TGTGCCAGCAGCCGCGGACCAGAGCAGTACTTC.

This clone appeared a few times. The chain couples TRBV27 to TRBJ2-3; D unresolved. The germline V gene encodes CDR1 MNHEY and CDR2 SMNVEV (reference sequence). This CDR3 is built from 13 residues. The V end was cut by 7 bases, the J end by 2 bases, with 10 bases between. The CDR3 is CASNGVNTDTQYF. CDR3 DNA: TGTGCCAGCAATGGGGTAAACACAGATACGCAGTATTTT.

This clone was seen only a few times. The rearrangement links TRBV28 to TRBJ1-1, with TRBD1 as a possible D gene (5 bases). The germline V gene has CDR1 MDHEN and CDR2 SYDVKM. This CDR3 spans 13 amino acids. Trimming removed 4 bases from V and 12 bases from J, with 18 bases in between. The CDR3 region has the DNA TGTGCCAGCAGTTCGACGGGGCCTGGGTTACCTTTCTTT. Amino acids: CASSSTGPGLPFF. Using reference TRBV28 and TRBJ1-1 for the parts outside the CDR3, the full variable domain is DVKVTQSSRYLVKRTGEKVFLECVQDMDHENMFWYRQDPGLGLRLIYFSYDVKMKEKGDIPEGYSVSREKKERFSLILESASTNQTSMYLCASSSTGPGLPFFGQGTRLTVV.

This chain's CDR3 is CASSEVGLAVNEQFF. CDR3 in DNA: TGTGCCAGCAGTGAAGTAGGACTAGCAGTCAATGAGCAGTTCTTC. The V and J genes are TRBV25-1 and TRBJ2-1, with 8 bases fitting TRBD2. The CDR3 is made up of 15 amino acids. Germline assignment: CDR1 MGHDK and CDR2 SYGVNS. V lost 2 bases, J lost 6 bases, and 6 bases stayed unmatched. The whole variable domain, filled in from reference TRBV25-1 and TRBJ2-1, reads EADIYQTPRYLVIGTGKKITLECSQTMGHDKMYWYQQDPGMELHLIHYSYGVNSTEKGDLSSESTVSRIRTEHFPLTLESARPSHTSQYLCASSEVGLAVNEQFFGPGTRLTVL.

V gene TRBV7-2 combines with J gene TRBJ1-1; D is unclear. Looked up from germline, CDR1 is SGHTA and CDR2 is FQGNSA. Trimming left V 0 bases short and J 7 bases short, with 6 bases between. CDR3 size: 12 residues. In DNA, the CDR3 is TGTGCCAGCAGCTTAGCGCTCGTTGAAGCTTTCTTT. Its translation: CASSLALVEAFF.

The chain has TRBV9 and TRBJ2-7, with TRBD2 as a possible D gene (5 bases). V was trimmed by 1 base and J by 0 bases, leaving 11 bases between them. This CDR3 is built from 15 residues. Germline values: CDR1 SGDLS, CDR2 YYNGEE. The CDR3 DNA follows: TGTGCCAGCAGCGTACAAGCGGCGTACTCCTACGAGCAGTACTTC. Translating gives CASSVQAAYSYEQYF.

This clone was observed a few times. The rearrangement links TRBV2 to TRBJ1-4; no reliable D call. From germline, CDR1 is SNHLY and CDR2 FYNNEI. This CDR3 is 11 amino acids long. The ends were cut back, 7 bases at V and 11 bases at J, with 11 bases in the middle. CDR3: CASKEGGKLFF. DNA of the CDR3: TGTGCCAGCAAAGAAGGAGGGAAACTGTTTTTT.

The chain employs TRBV29-1 and TRBJ2-1; D is undetermined. The CDR3 sequence is 10 residues long. Germline loops: CDR1 SQVTM, CDR2 ANQGSEA. V was shortened by 3 bases and J by 8 bases, with 5 bases between the two germline ends. The CDR3 region is CSVDDYEQFF. In DNA form, the CDR3 reads TGCAGCGTTGATGACTATGAGCAGTTCTTC.

This clone was found a few times. The CDR3 sequence: CASSLMTSGGTDTQYF. As DNA, the CDR3 is TGTGCCAGCAGCTTGATGACTAGCGGGGGAACAGATACGCAGTATTTT. The chain is built from TRBV7-6 and TRBJ2-3, with 12 bases lining up with TRBD2. With V trimmed by 3 bases and J by 3 bases, 4 bases remained unmatched. Germline values: CDR1 SGHVS, CDR2 FNYEAQ. The CDR3 totals 16 residues.

The chain is built from TRBV23-1 and TRBJ2-7; TRBD1 or TRBD2 may be the D gene (6 bases each). TRBV23-1 is noted as an ORF with a role that remains uncertain. CDR3 size: 12 residues. Trimming pared 11 bases from V and 3 bases from J, leaving 14 bases between. The CDR3 loop reads CAGAGEDYEQYF. The CDR3, as DNA: TGCGCCGGTGCAGGGGAGGACTACGAGCAGTACTTC.

This clone was recorded a few times. The chain employs TRBV7-9 and TRBJ1-2, with D uncertain. Trimming took 5 bases from V and 8 from J, leaving 15 bases between them. The CDR3 is 13 residues long. The germline CDR1 and CDR2 sequences are SEHNR and FQNEAQ (reference sequence). The CDR3 DNA sequence: TGTGCCAGCAGCCCCGAGGCCCGACGGGGCTACACCTTC. It translates to CASSPEARRGYTF.